The 32 T cell receptor beta chains below were found in one sample sequenced in a study of neurological immune-mediated disorders. TCRdb independently ran MiXCR on the 5' RACE reads; one entry per CDR3 protein. The table includes around 68,000 distinct CDR3 sequences, 3.5% to 4.5% detected once. The sample taken for sequencing was PBMCs. These receptors were obtained from a man aged 45-65 years with multiple sclerosis.

This clonotype was detected ten times or more. The chain uses TRBV4-1 and TRBJ2-7, with 7 bases fitting TRBD1. The CDR3 totals 17 residues. V dropped 0 bases and J dropped 0; count of bases not matched to a gene: 8. CDR1 is MGHRA, CDR2 YSYEKL, per germline. The CDR3 here is CASSQEVRGQRSYEQYF. CDR3 nucleotides: TGCGCCAGCAGCCAAGAAGTAAGGGGGCAACGCTCCTACGAGCAGTACTTC.

This clonotype was detected ten times or more. The rearrangement links TRBV7-9 to TRBJ2-6, with unresolved D. The V and J ends lost 5 bases and 4 bases respectively, with 12 bases between them. The CDR3 is 15 residues long. Germline CDR1 is SEHNR and CDR2 is FQNEAQ (reference sequence). The CDR3 loop is CASSAPGAGANVLTF. CDR3 coding DNA: TGTGCCAGCAGCGCTCCAGGCGCCGGGGCCAACGTCCTGACTTTC. Supplemented by reference TRBV7-9 and TRBJ2-6, the full variable domain reads DTGVSQNPRHKITKRGQNVTFRCDPISEHNRLYWYRQTLGQGPEFLTYFQNEAQLEKSRLLSDRFSAERPKGSFSTLEIQRTEQGDSAMYLCASSAPGAGANVLTFGAGSRLTVL.

Only a few counts were recorded for this clonotype. Compared with germline, one end of the junction differs, possibly owing to a read error. This sequence joins TRBV7-8 and TRBJ1-5; D is unresolved. CDR3 size: 15 residues. CDR1 is SGHVS and CDR2 is FQNEAQ in the germline V gene. The CDR3 protein is CASSPNSLRNQPQNF. CDR3 in DNA: TGTGCCAGCAGCCCGAATTCGTTGCGCAATCAGCCCCAGAATTTT.

This clonotype has at least ten counts. The J gene is TRBJ2-6, the V gene TRBV27; D not resolved. Germline V gene sequence: CDR1 MNHEY, CDR2 SMNVEV (reference sequence). The V gene lost 11 bases and the J gene lost 0 bases, with 8 bases spanning the gap. The CDR3 is made up of 13 amino acids. The CDR3 loop reads CASCSSGANVLTF. CDR3 coding DNA: TGTGCCTCCTGCAGCTCTGGGGCCAACGTCCTGACTTTC.

This clonotype was recorded at least ten times. The rearrangement joins TRBV7-2 to TRBJ2-3; 14 bases align to TRBD2. In germline, CDR1 is SGHTA, CDR2 FQGNSA. J lost 5 bases, V lost 5 bases, and 9 bases had no gene match. The CDR3 is 17 amino acids. In DNA, the CDR3 is TGTGCCAGCAGCAGGTCCGGGACTAGCGGGGGTGTAGATACGCAGTATTTT. Translating it yields CASSRSGTSGGVDTQYF. The entire variable domain, with the rest obtained from reference TRBV7-2 and TRBJ2-3, is as follows: GAGVSQSPSNKVTEKGKDVELRCDPISGHTALYWYRQSLGQGLEFLIYFQGNSAPDKSGLPSDRFSAERTGGSVSTLTIQRTQQEDSAVYLCASSRSGTSGGVDTQYFGPGTRLTVL.

This clonotype was counted many times. V is TRBV5-1 and J is TRBJ1-2, with D maybe TRBD1 (5 bases). V was pared by 5 bases and J by 3 bases, with 14 bases between. The CDR3 spans 14 residues. Per germline, CDR1 SGHRS and CDR2 YFSETQ. The CDR3 DNA reads as TGCGCCAGCAGGCAGTCCACGGGGGACTATGGCTACACCTTC. Amino acids: CASRQSTGDYGYTF.

This clonotype was counted many times. The chain employs TRBV10-3 and TRBJ1-4, with D uncertain. This CDR3 is built from 13 residues. Germline V CDR1 and CDR2: ENHRY, SYGVKD. Trimming stripped 6 bases from V and 7 bases from J, with 12 bases between. The CDR3 spells CAIRRTEVEKLFF. CDR3 in DNA: TGTGCCATCAGGAGGACCGAGGTTGAAAAACTGTTTTTT.

This clonotype was seen many times. Here the CDR3 reads CARGGMAKNIQYF. DNA of the CDR3: TGTGCCAGGGGTGGTATGGCCAAAAACATTCAGTACTTC. The chain has TRBV25-1 and TRBJ2-4, with D unresolved. Per the germline V gene, CDR1 is MGHDK and CDR2 is SYGVNS. The V gene lost 9 bases and the J gene lost 1 base, with 10 bases spanning the gap. CDR3 length: 13 residues. Combining the CDR3 with reference TRBV25-1 and TRBJ2-4 gives the whole variable domain EADIYQTPRYLVIGTGKKITLECSQTMGHDKMYWYQQDPGMELHLIHYSYGVNSTEKGDLSSESTVSRIRTEHFPLTLESARPSHTSQYLCARGGMAKNIQYFGAGTRLSVL.

This clonotype was counted between two and nine times. The chain joins TRBV20-1 to TRBJ2-1; TRBD1 might be the D (5 bases). Germline values: CDR1 DFQATT, CDR2 SNEGSKA (reference sequence). The length of the CDR3 is 10 residues. As DNA, the CDR3 is TGCAGCGACAGCGAAAATGAGCAGTTCTTC. This gives the protein CSDSENEQFF.

The chain recombines TRBV20-1 with TRBJ2-7; 7 positions match TRBD1. CDR1 is DFQATT and CDR2 is SNEGSKA in the germline V gene (reference sequence). CDR3 length: 15 residues. V lost 3 bases to trimming and J lost 2 bases; unmatched junction nucleotides: 10. The CDR3 sequence: CSASGNRGPTYEQYF. The DNA of the CDR3 is TGCAGTGCTAGCGGAAACAGGGGCCCAACCTACGAGCAGTACTTC.

Ten or more counts support this clonotype. The V call is TRBV7-8, the J call TRBJ1-2; TRBD1 matches 11 bases. V trimming: 3 bases; J trimming: 6 bases; junction bases outside the gene matches: 9. Germline lookup yields CDR1 SGHVS and CDR2 FQNEAQ. The CDR3 loop spans 16 amino acids. The CDR3 bases are TGTGCCAGCAGCTTTAGGGGCTGGACAGGGGGCAATGGCTACACCTTC. Amino acids: CASSFRGWTGGNGYTF.

The V call is TRBV5-6, the J call TRBJ2-5, with TRBD1 as a possible D gene (5 bases). In germline, CDR1 is SGHDT, CDR2 YYEEEE. CDR3 size: 14 residues. The V end was cut by 2 bases, the J end by 3 bases, with 11 bases between. In DNA form, the CDR3 reads TGTGCCAGCAGCTTCGTTGGGGCTGAAGAGACCCAGTACTTC. This encodes CASSFVGAEETQYF.

This clonotype showed up many times. The chain carries TRBV29-1 and TRBJ2-1; perhaps TRBD1 as D (6 bases). V gave up 3 bases and J gave up 8 bases, with 20 bases separating them. The CDR3 is made up of 15 amino acids. Germline V gene data show CDR1 as SQVTM and CDR2 as ANQGSEA. CDR3 DNA: TGCAGCGTTGATCGAGTGGGCAGGGGATCCTATGAGCAGTTCTTC. This sequence encodes CSVDRVGRGSYEQFF.

The sample holds many counts of this clonotype. J is TRBJ2-7 and V is TRBV5-1, with 9 bases identical to TRBD1. CDR3 length: 13 residues. Germline V gene lookup returns CDR1 SGHRS and CDR2 YFSETQ. J was trimmed by 3 bases and V by 4 bases; bases with no gene match: 2. The chain's CDR3 is CASSADRGYEQYF. In DNA form, the CDR3 reads TGCGCCAGCAGCGCGGACAGGGGCTACGAGCAGTACTTC. The full variable domain, its missing parts supplied by reference TRBV5-1 and TRBJ2-7, is KAGVTQTPRYLIKTRGQQVTLSCSPISGHRSVSWYQQTPGQGLQFLFEYFSETQRNKGNFPGRFSGRQFSNSRSEMNVSTLELGDSALYLCASSADRGYEQYFGPGTRLTVT.

This clonotype was picked up many times. J is TRBJ2-1 and V is TRBV6-1; TRBD1 matches 9 bases. The CDR3 runs to 15 residues. Unmatched junction bases numbered 5, after V lost 5 bases and J lost 3 bases. The germline V gene has CDR1 MNHNS and CDR2 SASEGT. The CDR3 sequence: CASSSRTGDYNEQFF. The CDR3 DNA follows: TGTGCCAGCAGTTCACGGACAGGGGACTACAATGAGCAGTTCTTC.

This clonotype was observed at least ten times. The chain employs TRBV15 and TRBJ1-1, with 9 bases lining up with TRBD1. Losses at the gene ends were 0 bases for V and 7 bases for J; bases not matched to a gene: 3. Germline V lookup: CDR1 LNHNV, CDR2 YYDKDF (reference sequence). The length of the CDR3 is 14 residues. CDR3 loop: CATSRERTGDEAFF. The CDR3 DNA sequence: TGTGCCACCAGCAGAGAAAGGACAGGGGATGAAGCTTTCTTT. The entire variable domain, with the rest obtained from reference TRBV15 and TRBJ1-1, is as follows: DAMVIQNPRYQVTQFGKPVTLSCSQTLNHNVMYWYQQKSSQAPKLLFHYYDKDFNNEADTPDNFQSRRPNTSFCFLDIRSPGLGDTAMYLCATSRERTGDEAFFGQGTRLTVV.

This clonotype was picked up many times. This rearrangement joins TRBV7-8 to TRBJ2-2; 13 bases map to TRBD2. The germline gives CDR1 SGHVS, CDR2 FQNEAQ. The CDR3 spans 21 residues. V gave up 1 base and J gave up 0 bases; unmatched junction bases: 11. The CDR3 loop is CASSLGFGTSGVFSNTGELFF. The CDR3 DNA reads TGTGCCAGCAGCTTAGGCTTTGGGACTAGCGGGGTTTTTTCGAACACCGGGGAGCTGTTTTTT.

This clonotype was counted ten times or more. The chain has TRBV20-1 and TRBJ1-6; 8 nucleotides align to TRBD1. The CDR3 loop spans 17 amino acids. V lost 1 base to trimming and J lost 2 bases; unmatched junction nucleotides: 7. The V gene's germline CDR1 is DFQATT and CDR2 SNEGSKA (reference sequence). Written as DNA, the CDR3 is TGCAGTGCTAGAGTTTCAGGGGGCCGCGCCTATAATTCACCCCTCCACTTT. Translated: CSARVSGGRAYNSPLHF.

This clonotype was counted at least ten times. The chain employs TRBV25-1 and TRBJ1-2; the D is unclear. Per the germline V gene, CDR1 is MGHDK and CDR2 is SYGVNS. The V end lost 1 base, the J end lost 10 bases, and 13 bases lay between the germline ends. This CDR3 has 13 residues. CDR3 residues: CASSESRIGPYTF. The CDR3, as DNA: TGTGCCAGCAGTGAATCCAGGATTGGGCCCTACACCTTC.

This clonotype was counted at least ten times. The chain employs TRBV7-9 and TRBJ2-5; TRBD2 is a possible D gene (6 bases). V lost 0 bases and J 3 bases, leaving 17 bases between the germline ends. The CDR3 contains 17 residues. Per the germline V gene, CDR1 is SEHNR and CDR2 is FQNEAQ (reference sequence). The CDR3, as DNA: TGTGCCAGCAGCTTAGCGGGATTAGCGGAGACAAAAGAGACCCAGTACTTC. This sequence encodes CASSLAGLAETKETQYF. Drawing the rest from reference TRBV7-9 and TRBJ2-5, the complete variable domain is DTGVSQNPRHKITKRGQNVTFRCDPISEHNRLYWYRQTLGQGPEFLTYFQNEAQLEKSRLLSDRFSAERPKGSFSTLEIQRTEQGDSAMYLCASSLAGLAETKETQYFGPGTRLLVL.

The chain employs TRBV6-6 and TRBJ2-2; D is possibly TRBD1 (5 bases). The germline V gene has CDR1 MNHNY and CDR2 SVGAGI (reference sequence). The CDR3 contains 15 residues. V lost 2 bases and J lost 6, with 13 bases in between. CDR3 in DNA: TGTGCCAGCAGTTACGGTTCAGGGATGGCCGGGGAGCTGTTTTTT. As protein: CASSYGSGMAGELFF.

The V call is TRBV5-1, the J call TRBJ2-3; D gene uncertain. V lost 0 bases and J lost 5, with 4 bases in between. The CDR3 runs 12 residues. Germline V lookup: CDR1 SGHRS, CDR2 YFSETQ. Written as DNA, the CDR3 is TGCGCCAGCAGCTTGGAGGTAGATACGCAGTATTTT. Its protein is CASSLEVDTQYF.

The table lists this clonotype with many counts. The chain couples TRBV4-1 to TRBJ1-2, with D possibly matching TRBD1 (5 bases). Trimming shortened V by 0 bases and J by 8 bases, and 16 bases separated the two germline ends. Germline CDR1 MGHRA, CDR2 YSYEKL. The CDR3 extends over 15 amino acids. CDR3 loop: CASSQESRGPWGYTF. As DNA, the CDR3 is TGCGCCAGCAGCCAAGAGTCGCGGGGCCCGTGGGGCTACACCTTC.

This clonotype was detected ten times or more. J is TRBJ2-5 and V is TRBV5-5; possibly TRBD2 for D (6 bases). This CDR3 has 14 residues. Per germline, CDR1 SGHKS and CDR2 YYEKEE (reference sequence). V was pared by 2 bases and J by 5 bases, with 13 bases between. The CDR3: CASSLSTRWETQYF. In DNA, the CDR3 is TGTGCCAGCAGCTTATCGACTAGGTGGGAGACCCAGTACTTC.

Ten or more counts support this clonotype. J is TRBJ2-5 and V is TRBV20-1; the D call may be TRBD1 or TRBD2 (6 bases each). Per the germline V gene, CDR1 is DFQATT and CDR2 is SNEGSKA (reference sequence). Trimming left V 2 bases short and J 1 base short, with 20 bases between. The length of the CDR3 is 17 residues. The DNA of the CDR3 is TGCAGTGCTAGATCTAGCGTGAGGGGGGTTTTCCAAGAGACCCAGTACTTC. It codes for CSARSSVRGVFQETQYF.

This clonotype came up many times. The chain employs TRBV5-1 and TRBJ1-2; D ambiguous. Trimming took 7 bases from V and 5 from J, leaving 15 bases between them. This CDR3 has 13 amino acids. CDR1 SGHRS and CDR2 YFSETQ come from the germline V gene. The CDR3 loop reads CASGTDGRYGYTF. CDR3 nucleotide sequence: TGCGCCAGCGGAACGGACGGAAGATATGGCTACACCTTC.

This clonotype was observed a few times. The J gene is TRBJ2-1, the V gene TRBV4-2; 7 bases fit TRBD2. V shed 4 bases and J 2 bases; nucleotides not matched to a gene: 11. Per the germline V gene, CDR1 is LGHNA and CDR2 is YNFKEQ. This CDR3 has 17 residues. CDR3 sequence reads: CASSPKGTTITYNEQFF. CDR3 in DNA: TGTGCCAGCAGCCCCAAGGGGACTACCATCACCTACAATGAGCAGTTCTTC.

Many counts were recorded for this clonotype. The chain is built from TRBV5-1 and TRBJ2-7; D is tentatively TRBD1 or TRBD2 (5 bases each). V shed 4 bases and J shed 2 bases, with 10 bases lying between them. Germline loops: CDR1 SGHRS, CDR2 YFSETQ. CDR3 length: 13 amino acids. CDR3 coding DNA: TGCGCCAGCAGCATTGTGGGACCCTACGAGCAGTACTTC. This encodes CASSIVGPYEQYF.

This clonotype was counted at least ten times. This chain uses TRBV6-5 with TRBJ2-2; 9 bases are a match to TRBD1. The length of the CDR3 is 15 residues. V trimming: 6 bases; J trimming: 5 bases; junction bases outside the gene matches: 7. CDR1 is MNHEY and CDR2 is SVGAGI in the germline V gene. The CDR3 nucleotides read TGTGCCAGCAGACGCGGACAGGGGAGAACCGGGGAGCTGTTTTTT. This translates into CASRRGQGRTGELFF.

This clonotype has ten or more counts. V is TRBV20-1 and J is TRBJ1-4, with D possibly matching TRBD1 (5 bases). Germline V gives CDR1 DFQATT, CDR2 SNEGSKA (reference sequence). Trimming shortened V by 4 bases and J by 3 bases, and 15 bases separated the two germline ends. The CDR3 spans 15 residues. DNA for the CDR3: TGCAGTGCTATCGCGGCCAGGGTTGCTAATGAAAAACTGTTTTTT. Its translation is CSAIAARVANEKLFF.

This clonotype showed up many times. V gene TRBV20-1 combines with J gene TRBJ2-5; 7 nucleotides agree with TRBD1. The V and J ends lost 4 bases and 4 bases, in that order; junction bases with no gene match: 9. This CDR3 is 14 amino acids long. Per germline, CDR1 DFQATT and CDR2 SNEGSKA (reference sequence). The CDR3 region has the DNA TGCAGTGCTAAAGAGACAGGGTTCCTAGAGACCCAGTACTTC. Its protein product is CSAKETGFLETQYF.

The J gene is TRBJ2-2, the V gene TRBV2; D unclear. The germline V and J ends were trimmed by 5 bases and 0 bases, with 13 bases remaining between them. Germline V gene data show CDR1 as SNHLY and CDR2 as FYNNEI. The CDR3 runs 16 residues. The CDR3 here is CASSYLGDANTGELFF. CDR3 nucleotide sequence: TGTGCCAGCAGTTACCTCGGAGACGCGAACACCGGGGAGCTGTTTTTT.